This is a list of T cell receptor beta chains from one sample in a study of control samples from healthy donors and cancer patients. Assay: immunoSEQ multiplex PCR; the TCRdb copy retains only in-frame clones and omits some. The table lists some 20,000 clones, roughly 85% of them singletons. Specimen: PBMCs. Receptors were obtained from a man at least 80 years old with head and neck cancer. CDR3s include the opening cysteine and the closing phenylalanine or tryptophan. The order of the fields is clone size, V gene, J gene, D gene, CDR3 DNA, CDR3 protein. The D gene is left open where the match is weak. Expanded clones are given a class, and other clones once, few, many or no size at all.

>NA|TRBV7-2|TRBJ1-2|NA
TGTGCCAGCAGCCACGGGACTCATGGCTACACCTTC
CASSHGTHGYTF
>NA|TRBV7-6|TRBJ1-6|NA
TGTGCCAGCAGCTTACAACAGGGTTATTCACCCCTCCACTTT
CASSLQQGYSPLHF
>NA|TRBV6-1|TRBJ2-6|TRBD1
TGTGCCAGCAGTGCCCGGGACAGGGCTTCGATCTCTGGGGCCAACGTCCTGACTTTC
CASSARDRASISGANVLTF
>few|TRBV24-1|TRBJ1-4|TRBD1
TGTGCCACCAGTGACCCCGGACAGGGAGTTAATGAAAAACTGTTTTTT
CATSDPGQGVNEKLFF
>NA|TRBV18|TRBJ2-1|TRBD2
TGTGCCAGCTCGTCCACTAGCGGGAGGGCCGGGTACAATGAGCAGTTCTTC
CASSSTSGRAGYNEQFF
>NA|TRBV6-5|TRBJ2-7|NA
TGTGCCAGCAGTTACTCGAGGACACCTTCCTACGAGCAGTACTTC
CASSYSRTPSYEQYF
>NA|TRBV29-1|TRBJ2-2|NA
TGCAGCGTTACAGCGTTAGACACCGGGGAGCTGTTTTTT
CSVTALDTGELFF
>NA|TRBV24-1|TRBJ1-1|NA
TGTGCCACCAGTGATTCAGGTGGGGGGAACACTGAAGCTTTCTTT
CATSDSGGGNTEAFF
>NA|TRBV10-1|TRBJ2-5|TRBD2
TGCGCCAGCAGTCCCGGACTAGCGGGAGCCCAAGAGACCCAGTACTTC
CASSPGLAGAQETQYF
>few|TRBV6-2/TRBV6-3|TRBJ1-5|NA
TGTGCCAGCAGTTTGACAGGTTATCAGCCCCAGCATTTT
CASSLTGYQPQHF
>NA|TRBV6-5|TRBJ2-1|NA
TGTGCCAGCAGAAATACACGGTACAATGAGCAGTTCTTC
CASRNTRYNEQFF
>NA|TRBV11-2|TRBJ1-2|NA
TGTGCCAGCAGCTTGGATAGACAGGGCTACACCTTC
CASSLDRQGYTF
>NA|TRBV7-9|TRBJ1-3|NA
TGTGCCAGCAGCTTTACCGGGTCAATCTCTGGAAACACCATATATTTT
CASSFTGSISGNTIYF
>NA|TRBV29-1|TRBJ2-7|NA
TGCAGCGGGTCCCGTGGGCCGGCCCACGAGCAGTACTTC
CSGSRGPAHEQYF
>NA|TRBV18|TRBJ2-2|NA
TGTGCCAGCTCACCGATGGCGGGGTACACCGGGGAGCTGTTTTTT
CASSPMAGYTGELFF
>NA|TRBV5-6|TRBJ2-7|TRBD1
TGTGCCAGCAGCCTGACAGGGGTCCACGAGCAGTACTTC
CASSLTGVHEQYF
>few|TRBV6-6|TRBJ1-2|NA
TGTGCCAGCAGAAGTTGGGGCAGGGGTGCCTATGGCTACACCTTC
CASRSWGRGAYGYTF
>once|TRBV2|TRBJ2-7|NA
TGTGCCAGCAGGGAACAGGTGTACGAGCAGTACTTC
CASREQVYEQYF
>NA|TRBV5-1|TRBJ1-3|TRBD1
TGCGCCAGCAGCTTGTTCGGGACAGCGAACCTTGGAAACACCATATATTTT
CASSLFGTANLGNTIYF
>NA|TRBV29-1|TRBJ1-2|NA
TGCAGCGTTGTGGCTATCAATGGCTACACCTTC
CSVVAINGYTF
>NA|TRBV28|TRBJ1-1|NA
TGTGCCAGCACCTTGAGGGGGGACACTGAAGCTTTCTTT
CASTLRGDTEAFF
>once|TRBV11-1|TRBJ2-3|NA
TGTGCCAGCAGCTCTCCCTCGTTGGGATCCGATACGCAGTATTTT
CASSSPSLGSDTQYF
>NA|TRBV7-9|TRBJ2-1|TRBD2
TGTGCCAGCAGCCACCCTACTACTAGCGGGAGATTCCATGAGCAGTTCTTC
CASSHPTTSGRFHEQFF
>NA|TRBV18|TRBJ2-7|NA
TGTGCCAGCTCACCACCGGCCCCGCGGTACGAGCAGTACTTC
CASSPPAPRYEQYF